The 8 T cell receptor beta chains presented below share a single source sample, sequenced in a study of T cell repertoires in cytomegalovirus infection. TCRdb re-derived calls from the reads in MiXCR, one entry per CDR3 protein. The sample has roughly 250,000 distinct CDR3 sequences; approximately 13% are singletons. The sequenced sample consisted of PBMCs. These receptors were collected from a human donor in good health (CMV status not recorded). Some clones in this sample may be carry-over from other donors' samples.

The chain has TRBV4-1 and TRBJ2-1; D remains unclear. Germline V gene data show CDR1 as MGHRA and CDR2 as YSYEKL. Trimming took off 1 base at V and 7 bases at J, with 8 bases between the two ends. CDR3 length: 13 residues. CDR3 residues: CASSQGLRNEQFF. CDR3 coding DNA: TGCGCCAGCAGCCAAGGTCTAAGGAATGAGCAGTTCTTC.

This clonotype was picked up a small number of times. V and J are TRBV12-3 or TRBV12-4 and TRBJ2-1; D is unclear. The CDR3 has 14 residues. V lost 5 bases and J 3 bases, leaving 11 bases between the germline ends. CDR3 in DNA: TGTGCCAGCAGTCCCGACGAAAACTACAATGAGCAGTTCTTC. Amino acid sequence: CASSPDENYNEQFF.

At least ten counts were recorded for this clonotype. The chain employs TRBV28 and TRBJ1-2; a weak D match, TRBD1 (5 bases). This CDR3 spans 13 amino acids. V was cut by 5 bases and J by 1 base, with 8 bases left in between. The V gene's germline CDR1 is MDHEN and CDR2 SYDVKM. CDR3 amino acids: CASSATVNYGYTF. CDR3 nucleotide sequence: TGTGCCAGCAGTGCGACAGTTAACTATGGCTACACCTTC.

This clonotype was seen many times. The gene calls are TRBV6-2 or TRBV6-3 and TRBJ2-6, with D unresolved. The CDR3 covers 15 residues. V was pared by 0 bases and J by 1 base, with 4 bases between. CDR1 and CDR2 from the germline V gene are MNHEY and SVGEGT. Written as DNA, the CDR3 is TGTGCCAGCAGTTACTCCCAGTCTGGGGCCAACGTCCTGACTTTC. Its protein is CASSYSQSGANVLTF.

This clonotype was counted at least ten times. This sequence joins TRBV7-2 and TRBJ1-2; the D is unclear. In germline, CDR1 is SGHTA, CDR2 FQGNSA. The CDR3 length is 13 residues. V was shortened by 8 bases and J by 6 bases, with 16 bases between the two germline ends. CDR3 sequence (DNA): TGTGCCAGCCGGGGAGGAGACTTTCATGGCTACACCTTC. Protein sequence: CASRGGDFHGYTF.

This clonotype was counted ten times or more. The CDR3 reads CASSLLGGLDTEAFF. For the CDR3, the DNA is TGTGCCAGCAGCTTATTGGGGGGTTTGGACACTGAAGCTTTCTTT. The chain couples TRBV7-2 to TRBJ1-1, with D perhaps TRBD1 (5 bases). This CDR3 has 15 amino acids. Trimming stripped 2 bases from V and 3 bases from J, with 13 bases between. Germline loops: CDR1 SGHTA, CDR2 FQGNSA. Combining the CDR3 with reference TRBV7-2 and TRBJ1-1 gives the whole variable domain GAGVSQSPSNKVTEKGKDVELRCDPISGHTALYWYRQSLGQGLEFLIYFQGNSAPDKSGLPSDRFSAERTGGSVSTLTIQRTQQEDSAVYLCASSLLGGLDTEAFFGQGTRLTVV.

To note about this clonotype: Just one base apart from a much larger clone, this may be a read error. J is TRBJ2-2 and V is TRBV28, with 13 bases identical to TRBD2. Per the germline V gene, CDR1 is MDHEN and CDR2 is SYDVKM. The CDR3 runs to 16 residues. The CDR3 sequence: CASSLRTSGSVGALFF. CDR3 bases: TGTGCCAGCAGCCTTCGGACTAGCGGGAGTGTCGGGGCGCTGTTTTTT.

This clonotype has a count of ten or more. CDR3: CASSYLEGTEAFF. The CDR3 nucleotides are TGTGCCAGCAGTTACTTGGAGGGCACTGAAGCTTTCTTT. This chain links TRBV6-2 or TRBV6-3 with TRBJ1-1; D not certain. V lost 1 base and J lost 4, with 7 bases in between. The CDR3 length is 13 residues. From germline, CDR1 is MNHEY and CDR2 SVGEGT.